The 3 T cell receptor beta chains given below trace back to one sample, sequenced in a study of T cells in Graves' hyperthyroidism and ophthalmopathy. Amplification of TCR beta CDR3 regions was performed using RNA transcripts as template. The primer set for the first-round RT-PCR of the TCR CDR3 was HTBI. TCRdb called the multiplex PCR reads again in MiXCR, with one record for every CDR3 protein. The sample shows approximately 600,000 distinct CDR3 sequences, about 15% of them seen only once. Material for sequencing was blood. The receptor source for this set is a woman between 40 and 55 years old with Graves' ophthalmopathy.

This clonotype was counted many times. The CDR3 bases are TGTGCCAGCAGCGCCGTGACGGAAGACGAAAAACTGTTTTTT. Protein: CASSAVTEDEKLFF. The J gene is TRBJ1-4, the V gene TRBV7-8, with unresolved D. The length of the CDR3 is 14 residues. Per germline, CDR1 SGHVS and CDR2 FQNEAQ. V was clipped by 5 bases and J by 8 bases, with 15 bases between them.

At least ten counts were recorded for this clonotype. In nucleotides, the CDR3 is TGTGCCAGCAGAACTGCAGCGGGGAAAGAGACCCAGTACTTC. Its translation is CASRTAAGKETQYF. This chain uses TRBV6-2 or TRBV6-3 with TRBJ2-5, with 7 bases aligning to TRBD2. The CDR3 is 14 residues long. Germline V lookup: CDR1 MNHEY, CDR2 SVGEGT. V lost 6 bases, J lost 3 bases, and 7 bases stayed unmatched.

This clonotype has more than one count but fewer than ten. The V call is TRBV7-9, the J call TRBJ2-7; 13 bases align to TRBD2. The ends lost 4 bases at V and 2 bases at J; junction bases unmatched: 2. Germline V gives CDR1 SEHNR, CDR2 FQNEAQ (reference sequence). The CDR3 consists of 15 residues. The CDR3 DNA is TGTGCCAGCAGCTGGACTAGCGGGGGCCCCTACGAGCAGTACTTC. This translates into CASSWTSGGPYEQYF.